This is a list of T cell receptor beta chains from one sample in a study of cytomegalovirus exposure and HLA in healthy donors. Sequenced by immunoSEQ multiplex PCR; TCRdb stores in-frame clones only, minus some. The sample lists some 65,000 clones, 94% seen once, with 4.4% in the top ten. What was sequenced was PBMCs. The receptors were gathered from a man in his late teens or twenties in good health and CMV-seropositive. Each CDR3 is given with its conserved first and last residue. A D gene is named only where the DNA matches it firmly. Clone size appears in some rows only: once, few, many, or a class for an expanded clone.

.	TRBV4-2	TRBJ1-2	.	CASSQEQAGRYGYTF	TGTGCCAGCAGCCAAGAACAGGCGGGGCGCTATGGCTACACCTTC
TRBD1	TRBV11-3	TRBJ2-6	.	CASSPDRGRFSGANVLTF	TGTGCCAGCAGCCCAGACAGGGGGCGCTTCTCTGGGGCCAACGTCCTGACTTTC
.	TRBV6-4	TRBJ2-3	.	CASSDSSGGGTDTQYF	TGTGCCAGCAGTGACTCCTCAGGAGGAGGCACAGATACGCAGTATTTT
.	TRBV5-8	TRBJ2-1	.	CASSISVYNEQFF	TGTGCCAGCAGCATTAGCGTTTACAATGAGCAGTTCTTC
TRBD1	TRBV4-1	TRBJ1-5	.	CASSPRQGLPNQPQHF	TGCGCCAGCAGCCCCCGACAGGGGCTCCCGAATCAGCCCCAGCATTTT
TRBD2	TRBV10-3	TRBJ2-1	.	CATGTSGRLDEQFF	TGTGCCACCGGGACTAGCGGGAGACTCGATGAGCAGTTCTTC
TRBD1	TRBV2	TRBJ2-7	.	CASSPYPPGQGADEQYF	TGTGCCAGCAGCCCCTATCCACCGGGACAGGGGGCGGACGAGCAGTACTTC
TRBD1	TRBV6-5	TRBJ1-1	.	CASSGQGRTEAFF	TGTGCCAGCAGTGGACAGGGGAGAACTGAAGCTTTCTTT
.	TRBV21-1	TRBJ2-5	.	CASSKLGPSRRGLAGKQETQYF	TGTGCCAGCAGCAAACTGGGTCCCTCGAGGAGAGGACTAGCGGGGAAACAAGAGACCCAGTACTTC
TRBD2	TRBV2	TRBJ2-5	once	CASSSGTSGGAGETQYF	TGTGCCAGCAGCTCCGGGACTAGCGGGGGGGCCGGGGAGACCCAGTACTTC
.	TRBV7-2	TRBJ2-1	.	CASSLLGDSYNEQFF	TGTGCCAGCAGCTTATTAGGGGACTCCTACAATGAGCAGTTCTTC
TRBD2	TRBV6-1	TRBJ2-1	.	CASSVGPQRGPYNEQFF	TGTGCCAGCAGTGTAGGGCCCCAGCGGGGGCCCTACAATGAGCAGTTCTTC
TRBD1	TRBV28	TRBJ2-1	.	CASSGTATYNEQFF	TGTGCCAGCAGTGGGACAGCTACCTACAATGAGCAGTTCTTC
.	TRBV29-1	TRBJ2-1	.	CSVEYREHSYNEQFF	TGCAGCGTTGAATACAGGGAACACTCCTACAATGAGCAGTTCTTC
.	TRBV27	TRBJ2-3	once	CASSEAGGTDTQYF	TGTGCCAGCAGTGAGGCAGGGGGCACAGATACGCAGTATTTT
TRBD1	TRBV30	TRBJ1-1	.	CAWDRENTEAFF	TGTGCCTGGGACAGGGAGAACACTGAAGCTTTCTTT
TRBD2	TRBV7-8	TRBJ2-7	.	CASSSLAGEGYEQYF	TGTGCCAGCAGCTCATTAGCGGGAGAGGGCTACGAGCAGTACTTC
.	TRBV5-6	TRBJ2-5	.	CASSFRGTHETQYF	TGTGCCAGCAGCTTCCGGGGGACTCACGAGACCCAGTACTTC
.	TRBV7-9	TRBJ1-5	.	CASSVEANQPQHF	TGTGCCAGCTCAGTAGAGGCAAATCAGCCCCAGCATTTT
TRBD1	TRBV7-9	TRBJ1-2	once	CASSLAPGQGVTSYGYTF	TGTGCCAGCAGCTTAGCTCCCGGACAGGGTGTAACCAGCTATGGCTACACCTTC
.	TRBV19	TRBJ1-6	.	CASSIDRVNSPLHF	TGTGCCAGTAGTATAGATCGGGTGAATTCACCCCTCCACTTT
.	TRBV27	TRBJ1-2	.	CASSPSERTNYGYTF	TGTGCCAGCAGTCCGTCGGAGCGCACTAACTATGGCTACACCTTC
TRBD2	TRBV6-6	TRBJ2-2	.	CASRRLGGTGELFF	TGTGCCAGCCGCAGACTGGGAGGGACCGGGGAGCTGTTTTTT
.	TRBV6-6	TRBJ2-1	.	CASSFVDWSSYNEQFF	TGTGCCAGCAGTTTCGTCGACTGGAGCTCCTACAATGAGCAGTTCTTC
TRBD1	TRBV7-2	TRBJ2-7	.	CASSLGTVTLYEQYF	TGTGCCAGCAGCTTGGGGACAGTAACCCTCTACGAGCAGTACTTC
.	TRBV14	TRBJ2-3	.	CASSQVERGTQYF	TGTGCCAGCAGCCAAGTGGAACGCGGCACGCAGTATTTT
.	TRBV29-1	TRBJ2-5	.	CSVGTGEETQYF	TGCAGCGTTGGTACAGGAGAAGAGACCCAGTACTTC
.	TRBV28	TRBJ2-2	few	CASTSAAGRTGELFF	TGTGCCAGCACTAGCGCGGCAGGGCGCACCGGGGAGCTGTTTTTT
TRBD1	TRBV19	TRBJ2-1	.	CASRTGGYNEQFF	TGTGCCAGTAGAACAGGGGGCTACAATGAGCAGTTCTTC
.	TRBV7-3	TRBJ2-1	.	CASSFGEGDEQFF	TGTGCCAGCAGCTTTGGTGAGGGCGATGAGCAGTTCTTC
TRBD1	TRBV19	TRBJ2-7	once	CASSDYRGNEQYF	TGTGCCAGTAGTGATTACAGGGGGAACGAGCAGTACTTC
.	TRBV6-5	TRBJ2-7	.	CASMGTGSSYEQYF	TGTGCCAGCATGGGTACAGGGAGCTCCTACGAGCAGTACTTC
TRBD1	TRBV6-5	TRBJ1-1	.	CASGSSGTEFEAFF	TGTGCCAGCGGCTCTTCCGGGACAGAATTTGAAGCTTTCTTT
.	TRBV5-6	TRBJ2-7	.	CASSSDRDTYEQYF	TGTGCCAGCAGCTCGGACCGGGACACCTACGAGCAGTACTTC
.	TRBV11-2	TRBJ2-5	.	CASSLIGSEVPQETQYF	TGTGCCAGCAGCTTGATTGGGAGCGAGGTGCCCCAAGAGACCCAGTACTTC
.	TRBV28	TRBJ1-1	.	CASRELGADTEAFF	TGTGCCAGCAGAGAGTTGGGGGCGGACACTGAAGCTTTCTTT
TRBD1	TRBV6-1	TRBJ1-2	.	CASSQGQNHGYTF	TGTGCCAGCAGTCAGGGACAGAACCATGGCTACACCTTC
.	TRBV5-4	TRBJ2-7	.	CASSLGGNYEQYF	TGTGCCAGCAGCTTGGGAGGCAACTACGAGCAGTACTTC
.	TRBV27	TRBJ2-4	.	CASSPGAVDIQYF	TGTGCCAGCAGTCCAGGGGCGGTGGACATTCAGTACTTC
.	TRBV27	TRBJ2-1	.	CASSKGDGNEQFF	TGTGCCAGCAGTAAAGGGGATGGCAATGAGCAGTTCTTC
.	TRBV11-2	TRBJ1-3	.	CASSLVPAGNTIYF	TGTGCCAGCAGCTTAGTGCCGGCTGGAAACACCATATATTTT
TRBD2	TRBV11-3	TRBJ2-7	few	CASKNNGGGRRYEQYF	TGTGCCAGCAAAAACAACGGCGGGGGAAGACGCTACGAGCAGTACTTC
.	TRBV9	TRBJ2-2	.	CASSVSLLGRHGELFF	TGTGCCAGCAGCGTTTCACTGTTGGGCCGGCACGGGGAGCTGTTTTTT
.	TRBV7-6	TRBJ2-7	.	CASSLGYGRSYEQYF	TGTGCCAGCAGCTTAGGGTACGGCCGGAGCTACGAGCAGTACTTC
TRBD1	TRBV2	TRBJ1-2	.	CASSPGQFVYGYTF	TGTGCCAGCAGTCCGGGACAGTTCGTCTATGGCTACACCTTC
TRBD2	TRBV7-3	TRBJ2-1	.	CASSRLAGAYEQFF	TGTGCCAGCAGCCGACTAGCGGGAGCCTATGAGCAGTTCTTC
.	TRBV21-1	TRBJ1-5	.	CASSSSWPLTGGGGNQPQHF	TGTGCCAGCAGCAGCTCCTGGCCGTTAACAGGGGGCGGAGGCAATCAGCCCCAGCATTTT